This T cell receptor (beta chain) stems from a study of cytomegalovirus exposure and HLA in healthy donors. About the study: A later analysis reported the same platform for the roughly 120 validation repertoires and the 666 first-cohort repertoires.

With respect to this clone: Its antigen remains unidentified.

Only in-frame clones appear in the TCRdb table, and some are missing; sequencing was by immunoSEQ multiplex PCR. The data contain fewer than 250,000 clones, 87% of them singletons. Study observations and caveats: Confirmation in vitro established that a few CMV-associated chains were specific for CMV antigens. Reportedly, diagnosis of cytomegalovirus status by the classifier showed high specificity and sensitivity.

CDR3 length: 15 residues. Germline V CDR1 and CDR2: LGHNA, YSLEER. Trimming cost V 1 base and J 1 base, with 10 bases left between them. The chain uses TRBV4-3 and TRBJ1-2; D unclear. This receptor was obtained from a man aged 18 to 30 in good health and CMV-seronegative. Material for sequencing was PBMCs. CDR3 residues: CASSQAREGNYGYTF. CDR3 nucleotides: TGCGCCAGCAGCCAAGCGCGGGAGGGTAACTATGGCTACACCTTC.